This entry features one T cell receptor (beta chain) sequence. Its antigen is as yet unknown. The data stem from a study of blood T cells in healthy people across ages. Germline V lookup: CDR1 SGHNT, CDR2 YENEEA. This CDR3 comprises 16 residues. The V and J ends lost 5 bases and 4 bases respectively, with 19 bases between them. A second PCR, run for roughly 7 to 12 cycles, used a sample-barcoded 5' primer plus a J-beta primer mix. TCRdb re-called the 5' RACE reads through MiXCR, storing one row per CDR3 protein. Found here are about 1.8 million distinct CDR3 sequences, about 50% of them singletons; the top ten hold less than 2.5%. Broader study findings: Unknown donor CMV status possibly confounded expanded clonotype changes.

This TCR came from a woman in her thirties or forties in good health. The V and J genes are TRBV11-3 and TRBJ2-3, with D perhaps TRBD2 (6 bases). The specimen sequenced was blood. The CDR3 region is CASSADSGVEADTQYF. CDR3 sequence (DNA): TGTGCCAGCAGCGCCGACTCGGGGGTTGAGGCAGATACGCAGTATTTT.